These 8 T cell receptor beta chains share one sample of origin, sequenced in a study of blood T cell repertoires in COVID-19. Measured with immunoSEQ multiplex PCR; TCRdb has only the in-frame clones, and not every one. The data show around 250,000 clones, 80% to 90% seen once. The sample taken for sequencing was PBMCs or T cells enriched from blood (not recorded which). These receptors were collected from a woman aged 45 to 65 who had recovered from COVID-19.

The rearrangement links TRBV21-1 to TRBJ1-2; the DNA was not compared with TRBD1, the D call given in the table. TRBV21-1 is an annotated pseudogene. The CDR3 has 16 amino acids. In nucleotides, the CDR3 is TGTGCCAGCAGCACCCGGGACAGGGGAGTCGACTATGGCTACACCTTC. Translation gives CASSTRDRGVDYGYTF.

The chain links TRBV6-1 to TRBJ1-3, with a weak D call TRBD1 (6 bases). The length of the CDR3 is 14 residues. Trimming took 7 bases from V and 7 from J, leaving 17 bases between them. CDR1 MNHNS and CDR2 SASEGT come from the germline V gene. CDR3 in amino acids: CASMVGAGRNTIYF. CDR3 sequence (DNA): TGTGCCAGCATGGTGGGGGCTGGAAGGAACACCATATATTTT.

CDR3 amino acids: CASNPSIWDRDRQPQHF. DNA for the CDR3: TGTGCCAGCAATCCGAGTATCTGGGACAGGGACCGTCAGCCCCAGCATTTT. This chain uses TRBV21-1 with TRBJ1-5; the table's D call, TRBD1, has no DNA check behind it. TRBV21-1 is reported as a pseudogene. There are 17 residues in the CDR3.

The CDR3: CASSYAGWNTEAFF. CDR3 nucleotide sequence: TGTGCCAGCAGTTACGCAGGGTGGAACACTGAAGCTTTCTTT. This sequence joins TRBV6-5 and TRBJ1-1, with D possibly matching TRBD1 (5 bases). CDR3 length: 14 amino acids. The V gene lost 2 bases and the J gene lost 1 base, with 8 bases spanning the gap. CDR1 is MNHEY, CDR2 SVGAGI, per germline.

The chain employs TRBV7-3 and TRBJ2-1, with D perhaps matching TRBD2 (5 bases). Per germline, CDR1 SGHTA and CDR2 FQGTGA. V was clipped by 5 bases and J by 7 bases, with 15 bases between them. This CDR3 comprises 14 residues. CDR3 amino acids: CASSPRGESNEQFF. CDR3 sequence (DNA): TGTGCCAGCAGCCCTCGGGGAGAGTCAAATGAGCAGTTCTTC.

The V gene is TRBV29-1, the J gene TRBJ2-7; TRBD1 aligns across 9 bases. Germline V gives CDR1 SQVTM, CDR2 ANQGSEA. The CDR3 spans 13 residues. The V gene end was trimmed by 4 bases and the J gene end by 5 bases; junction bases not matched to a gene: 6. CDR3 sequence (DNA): TGCAGCGTTGCCAGGACAGGGGCGAACGAGCAGTACTTC. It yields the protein CSVARTGANEQYF.

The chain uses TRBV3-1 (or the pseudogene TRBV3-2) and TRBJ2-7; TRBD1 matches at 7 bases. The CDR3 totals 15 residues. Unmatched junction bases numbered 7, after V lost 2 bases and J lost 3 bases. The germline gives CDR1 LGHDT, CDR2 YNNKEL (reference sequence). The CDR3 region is CASSQHPGQSYEQYF. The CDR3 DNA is TGTGCCAGCAGCCAACACCCGGGACAGAGCTACGAGCAGTACTTC.

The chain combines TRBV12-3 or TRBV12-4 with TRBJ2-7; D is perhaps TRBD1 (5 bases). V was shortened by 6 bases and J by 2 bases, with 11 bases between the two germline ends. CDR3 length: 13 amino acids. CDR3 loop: CASRGPFAYEQYF. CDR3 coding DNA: TGTGCCAGCAGGGGGCCCTTCGCCTACGAGCAGTACTTC.